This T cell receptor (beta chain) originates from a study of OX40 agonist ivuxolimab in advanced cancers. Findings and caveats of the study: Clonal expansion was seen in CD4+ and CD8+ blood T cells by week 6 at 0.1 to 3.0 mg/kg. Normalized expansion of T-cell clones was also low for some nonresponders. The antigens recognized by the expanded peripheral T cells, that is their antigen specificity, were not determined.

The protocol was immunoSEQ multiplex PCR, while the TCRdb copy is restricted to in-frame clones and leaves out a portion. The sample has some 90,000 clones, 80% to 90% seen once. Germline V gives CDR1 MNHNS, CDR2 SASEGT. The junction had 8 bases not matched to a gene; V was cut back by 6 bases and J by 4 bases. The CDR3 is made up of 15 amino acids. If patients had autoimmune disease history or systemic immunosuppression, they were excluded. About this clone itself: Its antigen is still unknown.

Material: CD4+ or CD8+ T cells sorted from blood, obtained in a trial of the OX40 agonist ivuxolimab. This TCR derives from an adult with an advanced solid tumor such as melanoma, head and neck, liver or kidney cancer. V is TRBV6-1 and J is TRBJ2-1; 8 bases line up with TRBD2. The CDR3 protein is CASSRGLVGYNEQFF. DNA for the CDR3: TGTGCCAGCAGCAGGGGACTAGTCGGATACAATGAGCAGTTCTTC.